Shown below are 28 T cell receptor beta chains from a single sample sequenced in a study of blood T cell repertoires in COVID-19. Clones were read by immunoSEQ multiplex PCR, and TCRdb kept only the in-frame ones, dropping some. The sample lists a few hundred thousand clones; roughly 91% were seen once. Sequenced: PBMCs or T cells enriched from blood (not recorded which). The receptor source for this set is a man aged 18-30 years who had recovered from COVID-19.

V and J are TRBV2 and TRBJ1-6; TRBD1 agrees at 7 bases. CDR3 length equals 14 residues. Unmatched junction bases numbered 9, after V lost 6 bases and J lost 10 bases. Germline V gene data show CDR1 as SNHLY and CDR2 as FYNNEI. CDR3 sequence (DNA): TGTGCCAGCAGCGTCGACAGGGAACGCTCACCCCTCCACTTT. Translating it yields CASSVDRERSPLHF. Full variable domain (missing parts from reference TRBV2 and TRBJ1-6): EPEVTQTPSHQVTQMGQEVILRCVPISNHLYFYWYRQILGQKVEFLVSFYNNEISEKSEIFDDQFSVERPDGSNFTLKIRSTKLEDSAMYFCASSVDRERSPLHFGNGTRLTVT.

This chain joins TRBV29-1 and TRBJ1-3; D unclear. Germline values: CDR1 SQVTM, CDR2 ANQGSEA. The V end lost 7 bases, the J end lost 4 bases, and 11 bases lay between the germline ends. There are 12 residues in the CDR3. The CDR3 spells CSGGSGGNTIYF. The DNA for the CDR3 is TGCAGCGGCGGATCGGGGGGAAACACCATATATTTT.

The chain couples TRBV4-1 to TRBJ2-1; tentatively, D is TRBD1 (6 bases). CDR3 length: 16 residues. CDR1 and CDR2 (germline): MGHRA, YSYEKL. Trimming pared 1 base from V and 3 bases from J, leaving 13 bases between. The chain's CDR3 is CASSQVGRGIYNEQFF. CDR3 bases: TGCGCCAGCAGCCAAGTGGGCAGGGGCATCTACAATGAGCAGTTCTTC.

The V call is TRBV7-9, the J call TRBJ1-4, with 9 bases identical to TRBD1. Per germline, CDR1 SEHNR and CDR2 FQNEAQ (reference sequence). Losses at the gene ends were 5 bases for V and 6 bases for J; bases not matched to a gene: 10. The length of the CDR3 is 16 residues. CDR3 sequence: CASSRRQTGGDEKLFF. The CDR3, as DNA: TGTGCCAGCAGCCGAAGACAGACAGGGGGGGATGAAAAACTGTTTTTT. The whole variable domain, filled in from reference TRBV7-9 and TRBJ1-4, reads DTGVSQNPRHKITKRGQNVTFRCDPISEHNRLYWYRQTLGQGPEFLTYFQNEAQLEKSRLLSDRFSAERPKGSFSTLEIQRTEQGDSAMYLCASSRRQTGGDEKLFFGSGTQLSVL.

The chain combines TRBV18 with TRBJ1-2, with 7 bases fitting TRBD1. V gave up 2 bases and J gave up 6 bases; unmatched junction bases: 6. The germline V gene has CDR1 KGHSH and CDR2 LQKENI. CDR3 size: 14 residues. The CDR3 here is CASSPGRGRDGYTF. CDR3 nucleotide sequence: TGTGCCAGCTCACCAGGAAGGGGGCGGGATGGCTACACCTTC.

V gene TRBV7-8 combines with J gene TRBJ2-7; 7 bases match TRBD2. The CDR3 sequence is 17 residues long. The germline gives CDR1 SGHVS, CDR2 FQNEAQ. The V and J ends lost 5 bases and 4 bases, in that order; junction bases with no gene match: 17. CDR3 amino acids: CASSQRGRDGVRYEQYF. DNA for the CDR3: TGTGCCAGCAGCCAACGGGGGAGGGATGGTGTACGGTACGAGCAGTACTTC.

The rearrangement links TRBV3-1 (or the pseudogene TRBV3-2) to TRBJ1-5; D gene uncertain. Between the trimmed V and J ends, which lost 4 bases and 11 bases, there was a span of 12 bases. The germline V gene encodes CDR1 LGHDT and CDR2 YNNKEL (reference sequence). The CDR3 totals 12 residues. The CDR3 sequence is CASSRSGSTQHF. In DNA form, the CDR3 reads TGTGCCAGCAGCCGGTCAGGTTCGACCCAGCATTTT.

The chain uses TRBV7-9 and TRBJ2-1, with 8 bases aligning to TRBD2. Per the germline V gene, CDR1 is SEHNR and CDR2 is FQNEAQ (reference sequence). After removal of 5 bases from V and 2 bases from J, the junction contained 8 bases not matched to a gene. This CDR3 spans 16 amino acids. In nucleotides, the CDR3 is TGTGCCAGCAGCCTCCCGGGACTAGAAACCTACAATGAGCAGTTCTTC. Translation gives CASSLPGLETYNEQFF.

This chain uses TRBV6-5 with TRBJ1-5; D perhaps matches TRBD1 (6 bases). Trimming stripped 4 bases from V and 7 bases from J, with 14 bases between. Germline CDR1 is MNHEY and CDR2 is SVGAGI. The CDR3 has 14 amino acids. The CDR3 region is CASSSTGGGQPQHF. Written as DNA, the CDR3 is TGTGCCAGCAGTTCTACGGGGGGCGGGCAGCCCCAGCATTTT.

J is TRBJ1-1 and V is TRBV11-2; 7 bases are shared with TRBD1. The V gene end was trimmed by 4 bases and the J gene end by 4 bases; junction bases not matched to a gene: 9. The germline V gene encodes CDR1 SGHAT and CDR2 FQNNGV. This CDR3 contains 15 residues. This CDR3 is CASSSNRGRATEAFF. In DNA, the CDR3 is TGTGCCAGCAGCTCCAACAGGGGTAGGGCCACTGAAGCTTTCTTT.

With respect to this clone: One end of the junction does not line up with germline, which may come from a read error. This chain links TRBV7-9 with TRBJ2-1; D is ambiguous. The germline CDR1 and CDR2 sequences are SEHNR and FQNEAQ (reference sequence). This CDR3 has 12 residues. CDR3 region: CASSLDLVRPIF. The CDR3 DNA reads as TGTGCCAGCAGCTTAGATCTAGTTAGGCCGATCTTC.

The chain uses TRBV5-1 and TRBJ1-1; 9 bases fit TRBD1. V shed 0 bases and J 5 bases; nucleotides not matched to a gene: 5. The CDR3 runs 15 residues. The germline gives CDR1 SGHRS, CDR2 YFSETQ. CDR3 nucleotides: TGCGCCAGCAGCTTGGAGGGGACAGGGAATACTGAAGCTTTCTTT. Amino acids: CASSLEGTGNTEAFF.

V usage is TRBV5-4 and J usage is TRBJ2-2, with 7 bases fitting TRBD2. The CDR3 is 16 residues long. Germline CDR1 reads SGHNT; CDR2 reads YYREEE (reference sequence). V lost 4 bases and J lost 3; bases outside the gene matches: 9. The chain's CDR3 is CASSLGFRGDTGELFF. CDR3 nucleotide sequence: TGTGCCAGCAGCCTGGGATTTCGGGGGGACACCGGGGAGCTGTTTTTT.

The chain recombines TRBV5-6 with TRBJ2-1; TRBD1 is a possible D gene (5 bases). Trimming stripped 2 bases from V and 3 bases from J, with 12 bases between. This CDR3 is built from 15 residues. In germline, CDR1 is SGHDT, CDR2 YYEEEE. The CDR3 spells CASSFSGAYYNEQFF. For the CDR3, the DNA is TGTGCCAGCAGCTTTTCTGGGGCTTACTACAATGAGCAGTTCTTC.

This chain joins TRBV6-1 and TRBJ1-2, with a tentative D call TRBD1 (5 bases). Germline-derived CDR1 and CDR2 are MNHNS and SASEGT. The V and J ends lost 3 bases and 8 bases respectively, with 16 bases between them. This CDR3 region has 14 residues. The CDR3 nucleotides are TGTGCCAGCAGTGAGATGGGAGGGGCGGGGGGCTACACCTTC. Amino acid sequence: CASSEMGGAGGYTF.

CDR3 region: CASRVQGISGPQHF. CDR3 nucleotide sequence: TGTGCCAGCAGAGTTCAGGGGATCTCTGGGCCCCAGCATTTT. This chain uses TRBV2 with TRBJ1-5; tentatively, D is TRBD1 (6 bases). Germline CDR1 is SNHLY and CDR2 is FYNNEI. This CDR3 contains 14 residues. The ends were cut back, 6 bases at V and 9 bases at J, with 18 bases in the middle.

The chain employs TRBV5-4 and TRBJ2-3, with 15 bases aligning to TRBD2. V lost 4 bases and J lost 8; bases outside the gene matches: 11. The CDR3 is 17 residues long. Germline values: CDR1 SGHNT, CDR2 YYREEE (reference sequence). The CDR3 loop is CASSKGQGGLAGGTQYF. CDR3 nucleotide sequence: TGTGCCAGCAGCAAGGGACAGGGGGGACTAGCGGGAGGTACGCAGTATTTT.

The V call is TRBV7-9, the J call TRBJ1-3, with no clear D. Germline V CDR1 and CDR2: SEHNR, FQNEAQ (reference sequence). The CDR3 loop spans 14 amino acids. V was shortened by 3 bases and J by 4 bases, with 10 bases between the two germline ends. CDR3 in amino acids: CASSFEVPGNTIYF. Written as DNA, the CDR3 is TGTGCCAGCAGCTTCGAGGTACCGGGAAACACCATATATTTT.

CDR3 protein: CASSESAGVYNSPLHF. The CDR3, as DNA: TGCGCCAGCAGTGAGTCGGCAGGGGTTTATAATTCACCCCTCCACTTT. This rearrangement joins TRBV10-2 to TRBJ1-6; possible D gene TRBD1, 6 bases. This CDR3 spans 16 amino acids. Trimming removed 0 bases at V and 4 bases at J, with 10 bases between. CDR1 is WSHSY, CDR2 SAAADI, per germline.

This chain connects TRBV29-1 to TRBJ1-1; the D is unclear. Trimming cost V 0 bases and J 0 bases, with 14 bases left between them. This CDR3 has 16 residues. Germline V CDR1 and CDR2: SQVTM, ANQGSEA. CDR3 coding DNA: TGCAGCGTTGAAGATCGCGGGTTTTTAATGAACACTGAAGCTTTCTTT. Protein sequence: CSVEDRGFLMNTEAFF.

This sequence joins TRBV7-2 and TRBJ1-5; 8 positions match TRBD1. The CDR3 extends over 16 amino acids. V was clipped by 1 base and J by 7 bases; unmatched bases: 9. Germline V gene sequence: CDR1 SGHTA, CDR2 FQGNSA. CDR3 sequence reads: CASSLVGNRGGQPQHF. The CDR3 bases are TGTGCCAGCAGCTTAGTGGGTAACAGGGGGGGACAGCCCCAGCATTTT.

This clone was picked up one time. The chain couples TRBV11-2 to TRBJ2-7; 7 bases are shared with TRBD1. The germline V gene has CDR1 SGHAT and CDR2 FQNNGV. The CDR3 runs to 14 residues. With 4 bases clipped from V and 7 bases from J, the junction kept 10 bases outside the gene matches. Here the CDR3 DNA reads TGTGCCAGCAGCTGGTGGGACAGCTCGGGTGAGCAGTACTTC. Translation: CASSWWDSSGEQYF.

The chain recombines TRBV19 with TRBJ1-2; tentative D call: TRBD1 (5 bases). CDR3 size: 13 residues. The V end lost 7 bases, the J end lost 4 bases, and 13 bases lay between the germline ends. Germline V gives CDR1 LNHDA, CDR2 SQIVND (reference sequence). CDR3 nucleotides: TGTGCCAGTACCTCACAAGGGGCCTATGGCTACACCTTC. This codes for CASTSQGAYGYTF.

The chain has TRBV7-6 and TRBJ2-2; a possible D gene is TRBD2 (5 bases). CDR1 and CDR2 from the germline V gene are SGHVS and FNYEAQ. The length of the CDR3 is 15 residues. Trimming pared 0 bases from V and 4 bases from J, leaving 9 bases between. CDR3 loop: CASSLAGIATGELFF. The CDR3 nucleotides read TGTGCCAGCAGCTTAGCCGGGATTGCCACCGGGGAGCTGTTTTTT.

The table lists this clone with a few counts. This chain links TRBV5-4 with TRBJ2-1; 11 nucleotides agree with TRBD2. CDR3 length: 17 amino acids. Germline values: CDR1 SGHNT, CDR2 YYREEE (reference sequence). V trimming: 0 bases; J trimming: 7 bases; junction bases outside the gene matches: 9. The CDR3 loop is CASSLGLAGLSWNEQFF. The CDR3 coding sequence is TGTGCCAGCAGCTTGGGACTAGCGGGATTGTCTTGGAATGAGCAGTTCTTC.

The J gene is TRBJ2-1, the V gene TRBV9; weak D call: TRBD1 (5 bases). This CDR3 comprises 13 residues. CDR1 is SGDLS, CDR2 YYNGEE, per germline. V was cut by 3 bases and J by 8 bases, with 12 bases left in between. CDR3 bases: TGTGCCAGCAGCGGTGGATTCAGGGATGAGCAGTTCTTC. Amino acids: CASSGGFRDEQFF.

J is TRBJ1-2 and V is TRBV7-9, with 7 nucleotides matching TRBD1. The CDR3 is 15 residues long. Germline V gene sequence: CDR1 SEHNR, CDR2 FQNEAQ (reference sequence). Unmatched junction bases numbered 6, after V lost 5 bases and J lost 0 bases. The CDR3 sequence is CASSVGTDPNYGYTF. CDR3 bases: TGTGCCAGCAGCGTCGGGACAGACCCTAACTATGGCTACACCTTC.

V gene TRBV5-4 combines with J gene TRBJ2-3; 13 nucleotides line up with TRBD2. The germline CDR1 and CDR2 sequences are SGHNT and YYREEE (reference sequence). The CDR3 extends over 17 amino acids. The V segment lost 4 bases and the J segment 4 bases; nucleotides outside the gene matches: 9. The CDR3 is CASSPSTSGGMSDTQYF. For the CDR3, the DNA is TGTGCCAGCAGCCCCTCGACTAGCGGGGGGATGTCAGATACGCAGTATTTT.